This is a list of T cell receptor beta chains from one sample in a study of blood T cell repertoires in COVID-19. Only in-frame clones appear in the TCRdb table, and some are missing; sequencing was by immunoSEQ multiplex PCR. This table has about 370,000 clones, 75% to 90% appearing once. The sample was PBMCs or T cells enriched from blood (not recorded which). These TCRs come from a man aged 18 to 35 who had recovered from COVID-19. The CDR3 runs from the conserved cysteine through the conserved F or W. D genes are given only for firm matches. The size field is filled for only some rows; it gives once, few, many or a size class.

>TRBJ1-1|TRBD1|once|TRBV5-1
CASSHGTANTEAFF
TGCGCCAGCAGCCATGGGACAGCGAACACTGAAGCTTTCTTT
>TRBJ2-1|TRBD1|once|TRBV5-4
CASSPAGQGAYNEQFF
TGTGCCAGCAGCCCAGCGGGACAGGGGGCCTACAATGAGCAGTTCTTC
>TRBJ1-2|-|-|TRBV14
CASSPTGEYGYTF
TGTGCCAGCAGCCCTACTGGGGAGTATGGCTACACCTTC
>TRBJ1-4|-|-|TRBV11-2
CASSLGGGEKLFF
TGTGCCAGCAGCTTAGGAGGAGGGGAAAAACTGTTTTTT
>TRBJ1-2|-|-|TRBV12-3/TRBV12-4
CASSLVQGYGYTF
TGTGCCAGCAGTTTAGTCCAGGGTTATGGCTACACCTTC
>TRBJ2-7|-|-|TRBV29-1
CSVEFPGTYEQYF
TGCAGCGTTGAGTTCCCAGGGACCTACGAGCAGTACTTC
>TRBJ2-7|-|-|TRBV28
CASSRQAPLYEQYF
TGTGCCAGCAGTAGACAGGCCCCCCTCTACGAGCAGTACTTC
>TRBJ1-5|-|-|TRBV6-5
CASSYSMSDQPQHF
TGTGCCAGCAGTTACTCAATGAGCGATCAGCCCCAGCATTTT
>TRBJ2-7|TRBD2|-|TRBV5-4
CASSPTGGSEQYF
TGTGCCAGCAGCCCAACCGGGGGGAGTGAGCAGTACTTC
>TRBJ1-1|-|-|TRBV12-5
CASAPIGGGQAFF
TGTGCTAGTGCCCCGATCGGGGGTGGCCAAGCTTTCTTT
>TRBJ1-2|-|-|TRBV6-5
CASVPSRGGRFGYTF
TGTGCCAGCGTACCAAGTCGGGGGGGACGATTTGGCTACACCTTC
>TRBJ2-1|TRBD2|once|TRBV5-6
CASSRTSGAYYNEQFF
TGTGCCAGCAGCCGGACTAGCGGGGCCTACTACAATGAGCAGTTCTTC
>TRBJ2-2|TRBD2|-|TRBV5-4
CASSLMTSGPGGELFF
TGTGCCAGCAGCTTAATGACTAGCGGTCCAGGAGGGGAGCTGTTTTTT
>TRBJ1-2|-|-|TRBV28
CASSLTNQNYGYTF
TGTGCCAGCAGTTTGACTAATCAGAACTATGGCTACACCTTC
>TRBJ2-4|TRBD2|-|TRBV7-9
CASSLGTSGDRQYF
TGTGCCAGCAGCTTAGGGACTAGCGGAGATCGACAGTACTTC
>TRBJ1-5|-|-|TRBV5-5
CASSLWAAGNQPQHF
TGTGCCAGCAGCTTGTGGGCCGCTGGCAATCAGCCCCAGCATTTT
>TRBJ2-1|-|-|TRBV7-3
CASSLETYNEQFF
TGTGCCAGCAGCTTAGAGACTTACAATGAGCAGTTCTTC
>TRBJ1-2|-|-|TRBV28
CASRLPASYGYTF
TGTGCCAGCAGACTACCCGCTTCCTATGGCTACACCTTC
>TRBJ1-2|TRBD1|-|TRBV4-1
CASSQPGQGNGYTF
TGCGCCAGCAGCCAACCGGGACAGGGTAATGGCTACACCTTC
>TRBJ2-7|TRBD1|-|TRBV27
CASSPNEGGGSYSYEQYF
TGTGCCAGCAGCCCTAACGAAGGGGGCGGTTCCTACTCCTACGAGCAGTACTTC
>TRBJ1-1|-|-|TRBV9
CASSVDGNTEAFF
TGTGCCAGCAGCGTAGACGGGAACACTGAAGCTTTCTTT
>TRBJ2-3|TRBD2|-|TRBV24-1
CATSDPWGAGGQYF
TGTGCCACCAGTGACCCCTGGGGGGCGGGGGGGCAGTATTTT
>TRBJ1-6|-|once|TRBV11-2
CASSLAPSGGYSPLHF
TGTGCCAGCAGCTTAGCCCCCTCGGGGGGCTATTCACCCCTCCACTTT
>TRBJ1-4|-|-|TRBV2
CASSSVINEKLFF
TGTGCCAGCAGTTCAGTGATTAATGAAAAACTGTTTTTT
>TRBJ1-1|-|few|TRBV12-5
CASGLGGVTEAFF
TGTGCTAGTGGTTTAGGAGGGGTGACTGAAGCTTTCTTT
>TRBJ1-6|TRBD1|-|TRBV19
CASRDRGIGDSPLHF
TGTGCCAGTAGGGACAGGGGGATCGGGGATTCACCCCTCCACTTT
>TRBJ1-5|-|-|TRBV5-8
CASVGLGIQPQHF
TGTGCCAGCGTGGGACTGGGGATCCAGCCCCAGCATTTT
>TRBJ1-1|-|-|TRBV7-3
CASSPNRDSVEAFF
TGTGCCAGCAGCCCCAACAGGGATTCGGTGGAAGCTTTCTTT
>TRBJ1-1|-|-|TRBV5-5
CASSFKGDGTEAFF
TGTGCCAGCAGCTTCAAGGGGGATGGAACTGAAGCTTTCTTT
>TRBJ1-5|TRBD1|-|TRBV2
CASSLGQRRQPQHF
TGTGCCAGCAGCTTGGGACAGAGGCGTCAGCCCCAGCATTTT
>TRBJ2-2|TRBD2|-|TRBV7-2
CASTTPSGRALNTGELFF
TGTGCCAGCACTACCCCTAGCGGGAGGGCCCTCAACACCGGGGAGCTGTTTTTT
>TRBJ1-2|TRBD1|-|TRBV6-5
CASSSGGRSGYTF
TGTGCCAGCAGCTCAGGGGGCAGGAGTGGCTACACCTTC
>TRBJ1-1|-|-|TRBV30
CAWIEPPRDLRTEAFF
TGTGCCTGGATCGAACCCCCCAGAGACTTAAGGACTGAAGCTTTCTTT
>TRBJ2-1|-|-|TRBV7-3
CASSPDNEQFF
TGTGCCAGCAGCCCGGACAATGAGCAGTTCTTC
>TRBJ1-6|-|-|TRBV28
CATEARVRNSPLHF
TGTGCCACCGAAGCCAGGGTGCGTAATTCACCCCTCCACTTT
>TRBJ2-1|-|-|TRBV7-9
CASSRDSSSYNEQFF
TGTGCCAGCAGCCGTGACTCCAGCTCCTACAATGAGCAGTTCTTC
>TRBJ1-3|-|-|TRBV28
CASSLETDLSGNTIYF
TGTGCCAGCAGTTTAGAGACAGACCTCTCTGGAAACACCATATATTTT
>TRBJ2-3|-|once|TRBV29-1
CSAVGARADTQYF
TGCAGCGCCGTCGGAGCCCGCGCAGATACGCAGTATTTT